Reported below is one T cell receptor (beta chain). Its antigen remains unidentified. No qualities accompany the bases; no much larger clone lies one base away. The germline V gene (reference sequence) provides CDR1 LNHNV and CDR2 YYDKDF. Relative to germline, V is 4 bases shorter and J is 6 bases shorter, with 15 bases between their ends. Measured from the cysteine to the phenylalanine, the CDR3 is 15 residues long. Only the CDR3 region is kept as DNA, spanning 45 bases read in frame from base 1. The cohort comprised 710 or so healthy bone marrow donors. Cohort members were all nominally healthy when sampled, although unrecorded immune exposures were likely present. The donor tested CMV seronegative, placing the donor among the 350 or so seronegative members of the cohort. Each donor provided a peripheral blood sample, and peripheral blood mononuclear cells were used for TCR beta sequencing. Genomic DNA extraction from the blood cell samples was performed with the Qiagen DNeasy Blood Extraction Kit.

The data were obtained in a study of cytomegalovirus exposure and HLA in healthy donors (dated by TCRdb to the late 2010s). For the study in its entirety: In an earlier analysis of 587 of the donors, 250 to 350 Gb of sequence data and some 100 million unique TCR beta sequences from about 180 million T cells were reported. An early release covering just under 650 HLA-typed donors comprised approximately 300 gigabases of sequencing data and tens of millions of unique TCR sequences. Among the roughly 430 genotyped donors, around 81% belonged to the genetic ancestry cluster associated with self-reported Caucasian donors. The aim of the study was to test whether cataloging public T cell receptors could identify signatures of past pathogen exposure. The study used immunosequencing to profile the T cell repertoires of some 600 subjects and linked those repertoires to cytomegalovirus serostatus. In addition to the first cohort of about 650 subjects, a separate validation cohort of 120 different subjects was used. To predict cytomegalovirus infection status, the study combined high-throughput TCR immunosequencing, statistical association of individual TCRs with disease status, and machine learning. In a later analysis, previously published TCR beta repertoires from about 670 donors were re-analyzed and high-resolution HLA genotyping was added so that TCR occurrence patterns could be studied. In the later analysis, no new phenotypic data were used to find candidate immune exposures; instead, reliance was placed on TCR beta sequences and their occurrence across donors. To decide whether each TCR beta V gene segment behaved as functional or pseudogenic, an earlier analysis of some 600 of the donors relied on high-throughput TCR beta sequencing. Donor age, sex, ethnicity and CMV serostatus were collected together with the repertoire data. A later genetic analysis used genome-wide SNP genotypes for 398 of the 666 donors, treating that subset as a discovery cohort. All discovery cohort repertoires had been generated on a single sequencing platform. Both class I and class II loci were covered by HLA typing, at four-digit resolution. Typing coverage varied by locus: about 620-630 donors for A, B, C, DRB1 and DQB1; 500 to 550 for DQA1; about 570 for DPA1; fewer than 480 for DPB1. Because of strong linkage in the cohort, roughly five DR-DQ haplotypes were treated as single units for association and clustering. Among about 390 genotyped donors of the cohort, an average of approximately 240,000 unique TCR beta nucleotide sequences were sequenced per donor, roughly 20% of them non-productive.

The method behind the library was the immunoSEQ multiplex PCR assay. The multiplex PCR relied on a mix of 60 forward primers for TCR Vbeta segments and 13 reverse primers for TCR Jbeta segments. The CDR3 region of rearranged TCR beta genes was amplified from genomic DNA by a multiplex PCR assay. The Illumina HiSeq System was used to sequence the amplified TCR beta libraries as 87-base-pair reads. In the source study's methods: Across the roughly 670 repertoires, a later analysis counted some 80 million unique TCR beta chains, around 11 million of which were shared by at least two donors. Raw reads were error-corrected and collapsed into unique sequences by a nearest-neighbor algorithm in which closely related sequences were merged to remove PCR and sequencing errors. V, D and J gene segments were assigned by aligning CDR3 sequences to IMGT reference sequences. For a sequence to be retained, a match of at least six nucleotides was required to both a V gene segment and a J gene segment. Rearrangements were classified as productive when the CDR3 lacked stop codons and remained in frame with V and J, and all other rearrangements were classified as non-productive. CDR3 was defined by IMGT convention, running from the second conserved V-encoded cysteine to the conserved J-encoded phenylalanine. The earlier analysis of about 560 of the donors excluded any sequence lacking an unambiguous match to a single V gene segment. In an earlier analysis of around 590 of the donors, a V segment was called functional when productive rearrangements were above 56.7%, and segregating when the standard deviation between donors exceeded 5%. To diagnose cytomegalovirus status from the catalog of TCR beta chain sequences, a statistical classification framework was built. V and J gene assignment, in a later analysis, came from comparing TCR nucleotide sequences with IMGT/GENE-DB human TR gene sequences. A later analysis assigned CDR3 sequences and most-parsimonious VDJ recombination scenarios with the TCRdist pipeline. A later analysis defined each TCR beta chain by its CDR3 amino acid sequence plus V-gene family, and excluded reads lacking a unique V-gene family. A later analysis removed 500 to 650 highly shared, low-generation-probability nucleotide sequences to deal with suspected cross-contamination and a sequencing artifact. A later analysis calculated a clonal expansion index for each public chain from normalized within-repertoire ranks of inferred template counts. A later analysis computed generation probabilities with a VDJ recombination model fitted to out-of-frame rearrangements, and checked the results against IGoR. A later analysis scored TCR-TCR, TCR-HLA and TCR-CMV co-occurrence with hypergeometric tests, applying a repertoire-size bias correction to TCR pairs. False discovery rates were estimated in a later analysis by permuting HLA or CMV assignments 20 times. In a later analysis, co-occurring TCRs were grouped with DBSCAN, and TCRdist sequence similarity was added when clustering was performed within HLA-allele-positive subsets. Repertoires with fewer than 30,000 or more than 120,000 public chains were left out of co-occurrence clustering, as were five repertoires with anomalous nucleotide sharing. TCRdb carries this immuneACCESS record with in-frame sequences only. Its versions omit some clonotypes, under half of them owing to an unresolved V gene in the studies checked, with the rest unexplained. V and J calls and clone size are as listed in that table; D and trimming were resolved from the DNA. Present in this sample are some 150,000 clones, over 70% of which were seen just once. Approximately 1.4% of the sample goes to the ten largest clones.

The paper's findings and limits, for the study overall: Seventeen rarely observed V segments, including chromosome 9 orphons, were excluded from the earlier analysis of about 610 of the donors because counts were too low. When HLA alleles, especially DR and DQ, strongly co-occurred, attributing TCR associations to individual alleles was difficult. Several of the top co-occurrence clusters appeared to be linked to parvovirus B19, influenza, CMV and Epstein-Barr virus, according to a later analysis. Compared with the roughly 720-donor mean, donors in an Asian-associated ancestry cluster had fewer N-insertions in productive TCRs, according to a later genetic analysis. Across donors, most TCR sequences were observed very rarely, whereas some public TCRs were present in many individuals. Because some donors lacked HLA typing at each locus, the association tests relied only on the typed subset. In a later analysis, around 17,000 TCR beta sequences were associated with specific HLA alleles at a false discovery rate of 0.05. An association between a missense DCLRE1C variant and V-gene and J-gene trimming of TCR beta chains was found in a later genetic analysis and replicated in an independent cohort. A cluster of highly shared sequence variants was judged likely to represent a technical artifact of the sequencing pipeline. Most CMV-associated TCR beta chains appeared to be HLA-restricted in a later analysis, and the HLA associations seemed to be driven largely by CMV exposure. In an earlier analysis of approximately 600 of the donors, most TCR beta V segments were observed in productive rearrangements about 87% or about 30% of the time, broadly matching IMGT annotations. Some IMGT-functional V segments, including TRBV6-2 and TRBV6-3, could not be distinguished by the 87-base-pair reads and were therefore excluded. A further reported finding was that TCR beta sequences accurately predicted the HLA-A and HLA-B alleles for most subjects in the first cohort. The cohort was sequenced for TCR beta chains only, and without alpha or paired-chain data the features that could be detected were limited. Correlated functional status among segregating V segments might be attributable to linkage disequilibrium, but an unknown experimental factor could not be ruled out. The study listed 150 to 200 TCR beta chains as associated with cytomegalovirus. According to a later analysis, TCR association rates differed among HLA loci, with DRB1 alleles showing the most associated TCRs and HLA-C alleles showing the fewest. According to the authors, the approach could potentially be generalized to other disease states and immunological phenotypes. Cytomegalovirus status was reported to be diagnosed by the classifier with high specificity and sensitivity in both the original and validation cohorts. For the cohort, immune exposure information was limited to CMV serostatus. In vitro tests confirmed that a few of the cytomegalovirus-associated TCR beta chains recognize cytomegalovirus antigens. Compared with equally common non-associated chains, HLA-associated TCR beta chains in a later analysis were more clonally expanded and had lower generation probabilities. Roughly uniform sequencing depth across donors was assumed in presence/absence analyses, although this assumption may not hold.

The sample comprised PBMCs. The sequence was collected from a woman aged 40 to 49 in good health and CMV-seronegative. The rearranged segments are TRBV15 and TRBJ1-4; TRBD1 is a possible D gene, resting on 6 matching bases. The base sequence is TGTGCCACCAGCAACTGGGAGGGGGAGGATGAAAAACTGTTTTTT. Translation gives CATSNWEGEDEKLFF.